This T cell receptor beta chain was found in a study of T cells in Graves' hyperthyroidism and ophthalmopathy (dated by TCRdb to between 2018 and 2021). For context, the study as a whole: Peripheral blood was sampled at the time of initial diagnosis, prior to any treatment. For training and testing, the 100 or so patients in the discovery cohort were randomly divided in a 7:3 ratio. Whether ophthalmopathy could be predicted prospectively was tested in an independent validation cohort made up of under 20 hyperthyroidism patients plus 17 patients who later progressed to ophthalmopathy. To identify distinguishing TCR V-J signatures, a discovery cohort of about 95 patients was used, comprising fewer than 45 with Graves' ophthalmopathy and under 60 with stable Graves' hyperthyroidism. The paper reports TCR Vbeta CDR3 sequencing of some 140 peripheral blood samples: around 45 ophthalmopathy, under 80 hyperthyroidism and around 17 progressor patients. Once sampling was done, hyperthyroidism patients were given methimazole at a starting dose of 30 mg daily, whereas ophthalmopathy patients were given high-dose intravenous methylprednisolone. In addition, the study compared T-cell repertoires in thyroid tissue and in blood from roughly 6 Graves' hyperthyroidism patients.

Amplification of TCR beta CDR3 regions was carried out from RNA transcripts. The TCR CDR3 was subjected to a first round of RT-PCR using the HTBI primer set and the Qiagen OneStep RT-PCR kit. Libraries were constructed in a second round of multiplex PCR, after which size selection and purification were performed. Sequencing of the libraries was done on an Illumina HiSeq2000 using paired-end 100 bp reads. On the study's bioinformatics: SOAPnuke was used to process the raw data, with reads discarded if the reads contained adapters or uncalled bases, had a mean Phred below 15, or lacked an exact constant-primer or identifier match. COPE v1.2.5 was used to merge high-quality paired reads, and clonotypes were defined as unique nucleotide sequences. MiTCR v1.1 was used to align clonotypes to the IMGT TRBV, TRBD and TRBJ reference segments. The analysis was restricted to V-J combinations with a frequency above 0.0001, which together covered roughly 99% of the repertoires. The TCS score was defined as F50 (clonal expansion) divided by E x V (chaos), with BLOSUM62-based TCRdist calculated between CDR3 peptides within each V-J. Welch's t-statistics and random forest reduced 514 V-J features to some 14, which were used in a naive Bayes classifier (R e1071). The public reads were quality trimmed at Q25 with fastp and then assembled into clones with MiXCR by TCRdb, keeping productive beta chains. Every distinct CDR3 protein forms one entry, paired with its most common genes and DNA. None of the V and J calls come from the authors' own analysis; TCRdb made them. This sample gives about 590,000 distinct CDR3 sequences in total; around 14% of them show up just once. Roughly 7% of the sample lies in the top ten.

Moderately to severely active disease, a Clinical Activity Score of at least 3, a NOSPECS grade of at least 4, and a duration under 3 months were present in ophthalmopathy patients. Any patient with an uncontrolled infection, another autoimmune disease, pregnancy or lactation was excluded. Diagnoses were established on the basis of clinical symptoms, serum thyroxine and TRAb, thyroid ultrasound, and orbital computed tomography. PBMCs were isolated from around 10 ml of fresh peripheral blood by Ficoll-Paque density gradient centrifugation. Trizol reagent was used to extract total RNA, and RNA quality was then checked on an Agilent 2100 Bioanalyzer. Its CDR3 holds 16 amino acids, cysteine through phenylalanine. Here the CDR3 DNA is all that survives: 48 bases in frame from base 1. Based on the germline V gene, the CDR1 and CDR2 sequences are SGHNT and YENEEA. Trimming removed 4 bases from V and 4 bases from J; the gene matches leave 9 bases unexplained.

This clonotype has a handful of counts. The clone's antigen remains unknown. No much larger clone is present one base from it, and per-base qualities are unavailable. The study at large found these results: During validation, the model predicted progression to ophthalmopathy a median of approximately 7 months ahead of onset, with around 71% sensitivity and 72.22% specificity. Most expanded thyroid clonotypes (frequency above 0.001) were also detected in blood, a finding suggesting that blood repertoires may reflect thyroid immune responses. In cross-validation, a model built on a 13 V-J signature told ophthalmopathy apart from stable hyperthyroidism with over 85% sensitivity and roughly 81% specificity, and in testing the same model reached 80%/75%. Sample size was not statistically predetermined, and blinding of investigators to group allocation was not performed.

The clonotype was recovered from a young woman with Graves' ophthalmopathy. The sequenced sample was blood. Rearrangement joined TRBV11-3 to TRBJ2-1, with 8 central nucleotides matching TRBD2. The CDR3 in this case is CASSSRERGNYNEQFF. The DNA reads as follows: TGTGCCAGCAGCTCGAGGGAGCGGGGGAATTACAATGAGCAGTTCTTC. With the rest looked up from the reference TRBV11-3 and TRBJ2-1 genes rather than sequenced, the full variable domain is EAGVVQSPRYKIIEKKQPVAFWCNPISGHNTLYWYLQNLGQGPELLIRYENEEAVDDSQLPKDRFSAERLKGVDSTLKIQPAELGDSAVYLCASSSRERGNYNEQFFGPGTRLTVL.